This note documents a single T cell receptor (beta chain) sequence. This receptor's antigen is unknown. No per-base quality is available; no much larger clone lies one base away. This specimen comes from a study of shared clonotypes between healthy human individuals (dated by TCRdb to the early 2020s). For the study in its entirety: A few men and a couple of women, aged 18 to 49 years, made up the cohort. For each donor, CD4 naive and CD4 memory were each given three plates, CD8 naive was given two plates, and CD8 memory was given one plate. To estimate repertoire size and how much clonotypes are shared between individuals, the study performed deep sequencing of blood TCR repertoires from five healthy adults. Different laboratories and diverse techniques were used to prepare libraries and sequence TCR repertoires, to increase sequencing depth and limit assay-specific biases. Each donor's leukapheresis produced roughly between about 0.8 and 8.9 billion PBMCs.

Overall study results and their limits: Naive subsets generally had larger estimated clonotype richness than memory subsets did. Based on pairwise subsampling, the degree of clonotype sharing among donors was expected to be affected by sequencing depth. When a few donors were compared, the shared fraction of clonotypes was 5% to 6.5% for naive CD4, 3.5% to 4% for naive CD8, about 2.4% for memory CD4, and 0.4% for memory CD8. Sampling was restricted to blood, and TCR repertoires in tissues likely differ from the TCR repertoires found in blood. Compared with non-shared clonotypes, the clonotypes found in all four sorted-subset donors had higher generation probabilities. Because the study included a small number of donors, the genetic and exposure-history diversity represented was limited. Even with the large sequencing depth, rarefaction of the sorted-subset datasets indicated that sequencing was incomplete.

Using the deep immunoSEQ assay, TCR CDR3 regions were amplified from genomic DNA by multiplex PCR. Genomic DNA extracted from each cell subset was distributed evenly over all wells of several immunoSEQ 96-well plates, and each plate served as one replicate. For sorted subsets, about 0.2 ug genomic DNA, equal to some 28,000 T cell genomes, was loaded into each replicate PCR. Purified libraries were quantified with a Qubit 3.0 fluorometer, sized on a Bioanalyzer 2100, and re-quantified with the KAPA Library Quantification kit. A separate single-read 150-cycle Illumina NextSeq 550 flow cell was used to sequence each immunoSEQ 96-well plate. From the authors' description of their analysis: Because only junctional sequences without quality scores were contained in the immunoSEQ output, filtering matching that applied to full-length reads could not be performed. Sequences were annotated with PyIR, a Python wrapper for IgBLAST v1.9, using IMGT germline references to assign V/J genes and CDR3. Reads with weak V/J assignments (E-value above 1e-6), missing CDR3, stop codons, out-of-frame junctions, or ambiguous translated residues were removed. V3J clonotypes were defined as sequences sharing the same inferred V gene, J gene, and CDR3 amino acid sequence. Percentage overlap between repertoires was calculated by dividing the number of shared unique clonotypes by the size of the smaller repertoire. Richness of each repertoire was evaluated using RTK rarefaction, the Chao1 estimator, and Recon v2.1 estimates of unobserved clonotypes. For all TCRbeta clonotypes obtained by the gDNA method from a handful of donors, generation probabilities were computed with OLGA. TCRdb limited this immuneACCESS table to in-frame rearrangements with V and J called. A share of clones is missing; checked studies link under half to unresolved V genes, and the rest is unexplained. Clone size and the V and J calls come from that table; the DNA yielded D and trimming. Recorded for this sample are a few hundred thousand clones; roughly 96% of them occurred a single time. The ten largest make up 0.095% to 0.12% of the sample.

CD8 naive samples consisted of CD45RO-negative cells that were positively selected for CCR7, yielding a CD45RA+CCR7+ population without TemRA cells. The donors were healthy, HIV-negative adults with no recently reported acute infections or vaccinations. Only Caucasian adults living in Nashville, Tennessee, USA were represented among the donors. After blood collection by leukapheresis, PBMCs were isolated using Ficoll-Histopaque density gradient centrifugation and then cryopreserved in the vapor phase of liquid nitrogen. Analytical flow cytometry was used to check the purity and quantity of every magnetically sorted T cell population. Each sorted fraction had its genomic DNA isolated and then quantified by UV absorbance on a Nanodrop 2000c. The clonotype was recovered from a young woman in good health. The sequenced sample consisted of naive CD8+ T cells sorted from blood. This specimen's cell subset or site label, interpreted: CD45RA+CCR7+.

In nucleotides, the sequence is TGTGCCAGCAGCTTCGTGTTGCATGAGCAGTTCTTC. It is translated as CASSFVLHEQFF. The chain couples TRBV7-6 to TRBJ2-1, with an unclear D gene assignment. The CDR3 runs 12 amino acids, cysteine and phenylalanine included. Of the read, only the CDR3 DNA is kept; its 36 bases are in frame from base 1. V and J lose 3 bases and 8 bases, and a span of 8 bases separates them. The germline V gene encodes CDR1 SGHVS and CDR2 FNYEAQ.